The 2 T cell receptor beta chains in this list originate from one sample, sequenced in a study of cytomegalovirus exposure and HLA in healthy donors. The PCR was carried out with 60 Vbeta primers and 13 Jbeta primers. Profiling relied on immunoSEQ multiplex PCR, and the TCRdb table lists in-frame clones only, not all of them. The sample shows around 150,000 clones, about 72% of them seen only once. Sample: PBMCs. Receptors were obtained from a man in his sixties in good health and CMV-seronegative.

The chain couples TRBV28 to TRBJ2-7; 8 bases are a match to TRBD2. The CDR3 totals 16 residues. J gave up 2 bases and V 2 bases, and 8 bases lay outside the gene matches. Per germline, CDR1 MDHEN and CDR2 SYDVKM. DNA for the CDR3: TGTGCCAGCAGTTTAATTGAGGCGGGAGGAGCCTACGAGCAGTACTTC. Translating it yields CASSLIEAGGAYEQYF.

The V call is TRBV15, the J call TRBJ2-3, with TRBD2 matching over 10 bases. V trimming: 7 bases; J trimming: 6 bases; junction bases outside the gene matches: 4. Germline V gives CDR1 LNHNV, CDR2 YYDKDF (reference sequence). The CDR3 is 13 amino acids. CDR3 DNA sequence: TGTGCCACCATGCCGGGACTAGCGGATACGCAGTATTTT. Amino acid sequence: CATMPGLADTQYF.